The 28 T cell receptor beta chains reported below all come from one sample, sequenced in a study of blood T cell repertoires in COVID-19. The data were produced by immunoSEQ multiplex PCR, yet TCRdb's version contains in-frame clones alone and is incomplete. The sample has roughly 250,000 clones, roughly 87% seen once. Sequences were obtained from PBMCs or T cells enriched from blood (not recorded which). These receptors were obtained from a young woman with acute COVID-19.

This chain connects TRBV4-1 to TRBJ1-5, with TRBD1 as a possible D gene (5 bases). The germline V gene encodes CDR1 MGHRA and CDR2 YSYEKL. This CDR3 contains 15 residues. V gave up 1 base and J gave up 2 bases, with 9 bases separating them. As DNA, the CDR3 is TGCGCCAGCAGCCAAGTCGGGGGAGGCAATCAGCCCCAGCATTTT. Translating it yields CASSQVGGGNQPQHF.

The rearrangement joins TRBV24-1 to TRBJ2-2; 10 nucleotides line up with TRBD2. After removal of 5 bases from V and 4 bases from J, the junction contained 6 bases not matched to a gene. This CDR3 has 16 residues. CDR1 and CDR2 from the germline V gene are KGHDR and SFDVKD. This chain's CDR3 is CATSGAGGPVTGELFF. The CDR3 DNA sequence: TGTGCCACCAGTGGAGCGGGGGGGCCGGTCACCGGGGAGCTGTTTTTT.

This chain uses TRBV7-3 with TRBJ1-1; a weak D match, TRBD1 (6 bases). The CDR3 contains 13 residues. Germline CDR1 SGHTA, CDR2 FQGTGA. The germline V and J ends were trimmed by 6 bases and 1 base, with 9 bases remaining between them. The DNA for the CDR3 is TGTGCCAGCAGACAGGACAGGAACACTGAAGCTTTCTTT. Its translation is CASRQDRNTEAFF.

CDR3 bases: TGTGCCAGCAGTGAAGCCTTAAGCAATCAGCCCCAGCATTTT. This gives the protein CASSEALSNQPQHF. The chain uses TRBV6-1 and TRBJ1-5; the D is unclear. This CDR3 is 14 amino acids long. With 0 bases removed from V and 1 base from J, the gap between germline ends came to 4 bases. Germline V gene data show CDR1 as MNHNS and CDR2 as SASEGT.

The V gene is TRBV7-8, the J gene TRBJ1-2, with 9 bases identical to TRBD1. CDR1 SGHVS and CDR2 FQNEAQ come from the germline V gene. Losses at the gene ends were 5 bases for V and 7 bases for J; bases not matched to a gene: 14. This CDR3 has 16 residues. CDR3 coding DNA: TGTGCCAGCAGCCCGATGGGGACAGGGAGGTTAAGTGGCTACACCTTC. It is translated as CASSPMGTGRLSGYTF. The variable domain in full, with the rest retrieved from reference TRBV7-8 and TRBJ1-2, is GAGVSQSPRYKVAKRGQDVALRCDPISGHVSLFWYQQALGQGPEFLTYFQNEAQLDKSGLPSDRFFAERPEGSVSTLKIQRTQQEDSAVYLCASSPMGTGRLSGYTFGSGTRLTVV.

The rearrangement uses TRBV6-2 or TRBV6-3 and TRBJ2-7; 8 bases are shared with TRBD2. This CDR3 region has 15 residues. V lost 0 bases to trimming and J lost 4 bases; unmatched junction nucleotides: 5. Germline V gene lookup returns CDR1 MNHEY and CDR2 SVGEGT. CDR3 loop: CASSYSSGTSYEQYF. In DNA form, the CDR3 reads TGTGCCAGCAGTTACTCTAGCGGGACTTCGTACGAGCAGTACTTC.

The rearrangement joins TRBV21-1 to TRBJ2-7; the table's D call, TRBD2, was not checked against the DNA. TRBV21-1 counts as a pseudogene. This CDR3 has 21 residues. CDR3 protein: CASSPTSRAGAGSGPGNEQYF. The CDR3 DNA sequence: TGTGCCAGCAGCCCCACCAGTCGAGCGGGTGCGGGTAGCGGGCCCGGGAACGAGCAGTACTTC.

The table lists this clone with many counts. This chain connects TRBV28 to TRBJ2-7; TRBD1 aligns across 9 bases. The CDR3 spans 13 residues. With V trimmed by 7 bases and J by 3 bases, 4 bases remained unmatched. Germline values: CDR1 MDHEN, CDR2 SYDVKM. CDR3 nucleotides: TGTGCCAGCACGCACAGGGGGCACTACGAGCAGTACTTC. As protein: CASTHRGHYEQYF.

This sequence joins TRBV7-3 and TRBJ2-5, with D possibly matching TRBD1 (5 bases). Germline lookup yields CDR1 SGHTA and CDR2 FQGTGA. The CDR3 is 15 amino acids. V lost 0 bases and J lost 2, with 10 bases in between. This CDR3 is CASSLTGVGQETQYF. In DNA, the CDR3 is TGTGCCAGCAGCTTAACAGGGGTAGGGCAAGAGACCCAGTACTTC.

The CDR3 DNA is TGTGCCAGCAGGTATCGGGACAGAGCCTACGAGCAGTACTTC. Its protein is CASRYRDRAYEQYF. This rearrangement joins TRBV5-6 to TRBJ2-7; TRBD1 agrees at 7 bases. The CDR3 extends over 14 amino acids. Germline CDR1 is SGHDT and CDR2 is YYEEEE. With 5 bases clipped from V and 2 bases from J, the junction kept 7 bases outside the gene matches.

In its sample, this clone was seen a few times. The J gene is TRBJ1-5, the V gene TRBV27; 10 nucleotides line up with TRBD1. V lost 8 bases, J lost 2 bases, and 9 bases stayed unmatched. The CDR3 length is 16 residues. Germline assignment: CDR1 MNHEY and CDR2 SMNVEV (reference sequence). The CDR3 DNA follows: TGTGCCAGCCGGGACAGGGGAGAGTTAGGCAATCAGCCCCAGCATTTT. Its protein is CASRDRGELGNQPQHF.

The count of this clone is one. The chain couples TRBV12-3 or TRBV12-4 to TRBJ1-1; D remains unclear. The CDR3 contains 13 residues. Trimming removed 5 bases from V and 1 base from J, with 8 bases in between. The CDR3 reads CASSQEGNTEAFF. The CDR3 DNA reads as TGTGCCAGCAGTCAGGAGGGGAACACTGAAGCTTTCTTT.

The V call is TRBV6-4, the J call TRBJ1-2; D uncertain. The V and J ends lost 2 bases and 5 bases respectively, with 12 bases between them. Per germline, CDR1 MRHNA and CDR2 SNTAGT. The CDR3 is made up of 14 amino acids. The CDR3 here is CASSDPLKPYGYTF. CDR3 in DNA: TGTGCCAGCAGTGACCCTTTGAAGCCTTATGGCTACACCTTC.

This clone appeared once. The V and J genes are TRBV2 and TRBJ2-6, with 7 bases aligning to TRBD1. The CDR3 is 15 residues long. V shed 6 bases, J shed 2 bases, and the junction held 4 bases outside the gene matches. The germline CDR1 and CDR2 sequences are SNHLY and FYNNEI. As DNA, the CDR3 is TGTGCCAGCAGCCTACAGGGGACTGGGGCCAACGTCCTGACTTTC. This sequence encodes CASSLQGTGANVLTF.

The chain combines TRBV11-2 with TRBJ2-7; possibly TRBD2 for D (6 bases). Trimming took off 1 base at V and 6 bases at J, with 16 bases between the two ends. The CDR3 length is 15 residues. CDR1 SGHAT and CDR2 FQNNGV come from the germline V gene. CDR3 in amino acids: CASSLGGDPISEQYF. The CDR3 DNA follows: TGTGCCAGCAGCTTAGGGGGGGACCCTATCTCCGAGCAGTACTTC.

The gene calls are TRBV6-6 and TRBJ1-6; 9 positions match TRBD1. CDR3 length: 15 amino acids. Germline V gene sequence: CDR1 MNHNY, CDR2 SVGAGI (reference sequence). V was clipped by 6 bases and J by 7 bases; unmatched bases: 7. As DNA, the CDR3 is TGTGCCAGCAGCCCGGGACAGGGTGACAATTCACCCCTCCACTTT. It yields the protein CASSPGQGDNSPLHF.

CDR3: CASSLGLAGDIEQYF. In DNA, the CDR3 is TGCGCCAGCAGCTTGGGTCTAGCGGGAGACATCGAGCAGTACTTC. The V and J genes are TRBV5-1 and TRBJ2-7, with TRBD2 identical over 10 bases. V shed 0 bases and J 6 bases; nucleotides not matched to a gene: 6. Germline V gene sequence: CDR1 SGHRS, CDR2 YFSETQ. This CDR3 has 15 residues.

The chain uses TRBV18 and TRBJ2-1; TRBD2 aligns across 12 bases. V gave up 2 bases and J gave up 8 bases; unmatched junction bases: 7. Germline CDR1 KGHSH, CDR2 LQKENI. This CDR3 is 16 amino acids long. This CDR3 reads CASSPWLAGGIYEQFF. CDR3 nucleotides: TGTGCCAGCTCACCATGGCTAGCGGGAGGGATCTATGAGCAGTTCTTC.

This clone was seen a few times. V usage is TRBV9 and J usage is TRBJ2-2; D may be TRBD2 (7 bases). Trimming stripped 0 bases from V and 13 bases from J, with 13 bases between. Per germline, CDR1 SGDLS and CDR2 YYNGEE. CDR3 length: 13 amino acids. The CDR3: CASSVGGGPRLFF. In DNA form, the CDR3 reads TGTGCCAGCAGCGTAGGGGGGGGGCCCCGGCTGTTTTTT.

The chain has TRBV9 and TRBJ2-7, with a tentative D call TRBD2 (5 bases). The V and J ends lost 2 bases and 5 bases respectively, with 14 bases between them. The germline V gene encodes CDR1 SGDLS and CDR2 YYNGEE. The CDR3 contains 14 residues. The CDR3 DNA reads as TGTGCCAGCAGCGTCGGGAAGGTTTCCAACGAGCAGTACTTC. Translated: CASSVGKVSNEQYF.

The chain combines TRBV5-1 with TRBJ1-1, with 7 bases fitting TRBD1. The CDR3 has 14 residues. Germline V gene lookup returns CDR1 SGHRS and CDR2 YFSETQ. V shed 3 bases and J 8 bases; nucleotides not matched to a gene: 10. The CDR3 DNA is TGCGCCAGCAGCTGGGGGCAAGGACAGGAAGAAGCTTTCTTT. Translating it yields CASSWGQGQEEAFF.

This clone has a handful of counts. The J gene is TRBJ2-7, the V gene TRBV30; 10 nucleotides match TRBD1. V lost 3 bases and J lost 4; bases outside the gene matches: 6. CDR1 is GTSNPN, CDR2 SVGIG, per germline (reference sequence). The CDR3 consists of 14 residues. DNA for the CDR3: TGTGCCTGGAGGCCGGACAGGGGGACTTACGAGCAGTACTTC. Its protein product is CAWRPDRGTYEQYF.

The chain links TRBV7-2 to TRBJ2-3; 9 bases are shared with TRBD2. This CDR3 is 15 amino acids long. V lost 0 bases to trimming and J lost 5 bases; unmatched junction nucleotides: 3. Looked up from germline, CDR1 is SGHTA and CDR2 is FQGNSA. The CDR3 nucleotides are TGTGCCAGCAGCTTAGCGGTGCGGGAGGGAGATACGCAGTATTTT. It specifies CASSLAVREGDTQYF.

The chain is built from TRBV5-5 and TRBJ2-5, with D hard to call. From germline, CDR1 is SGHKS and CDR2 YYEKEE (reference sequence). CDR3 length: 14 residues. Between the trimmed V and J ends, which lost 0 bases and 2 bases, there was a span of 8 bases. CDR3: CASSLAGPQETQYF. CDR3 sequence (DNA): TGTGCCAGCAGCTTGGCTGGCCCGCAAGAGACCCAGTACTTC.

The rearrangement links TRBV27 to TRBJ2-3; no clear D gene. The CDR3 is 13 residues long. The germline V gene encodes CDR1 MNHEY and CDR2 SMNVEV (reference sequence). V lost 0 bases and J lost 2, with 3 bases in between. The CDR3 DNA reads TGTGCCAGCAGTTTATCCCACACAGATACGCAGTATTTT. The encoded protein is CASSLSHTDTQYF.

This chain joins TRBV19 and TRBJ1-2; D is perhaps TRBD1 (6 bases). CDR3 length: 11 amino acids. Germline V lookup: CDR1 LNHDA, CDR2 SQIVND (reference sequence). The V end lost 11 bases, the J end lost 4 bases, and 11 bases lay between the germline ends. The CDR3 region is CAATGSYGYTF. CDR3 nucleotides: TGTGCCGCCACAGGGTCCTATGGCTACACCTTC.

CDR3 residues: CASSLARFIGAVGTYGGSPLHF. The CDR3 nucleotides read TGTGCCAGCAGCTTAGCGCGGTTTATAGGGGCCGTGGGGACCTACGGGGGTTCACCCCTCCACTTT. The chain links TRBV7-2 to TRBJ1-6; TRBD1 is a possible D gene (5 bases). V was pared by 0 bases and J by 9 bases, with 33 bases between. The CDR3 sequence is 22 residues long. The germline V gene has CDR1 SGHTA and CDR2 FQGNSA.

The chain employs TRBV7-2 and TRBJ1-2; D possibly corresponds to TRBD1 (6 bases). CDR3 length: 14 residues. Germline CDR1 and CDR2: SGHTA and FQGNSA. The V end lost 7 bases, the J end lost 4 bases, and 16 bases lay between the germline ends. The DNA of the CDR3 is TGTGCCAGCACCCCCGGGACAAAGACCTATGGCTACACCTTC. Protein sequence: CASTPGTKTYGYTF.